These T cell receptor beta chains were read from a single sample in a study of T cell clonotyping in hematopoietic cell transplantation. Data came from immunoSEQ multiplex PCR; TCRdb stores just in-frame clones and leaves some out. Counted here are around 17,000 clones, 85% occurring once; the ten biggest clones make up 4.2%. Material: PBMCs, obtained 100 days after allogeneic stem cell transplant. The source of these receptors is a male patient aged 55 to 69 who had an allogeneic stem cell transplant from a related donor, so the T cells may come from the graft donor. Some clones in this sample may be carry-over from other donors' samples. Both conserved end residues are part of each CDR3. The size of a clone is reported for some rows only, either as once, few or many, or as a class for expanded clones.

clone_size v_call cdr3_aa
- TRBV11-3 CASSLGPWTPYNEQFF
- TRBV12-5 CASGLFPALGPPDTNQPQHF
- TRBV19 CASSPQAGDTIYF
- TRBV5-6 CASRQVGGYGYTF
- TRBV19 CASIKLGQAGNQPQHF
- TRBV29-1 CSVLPGGQGYTF
- TRBV2 CASSEGGTMWEQYF
once TRBV6-5 CASSYSGIAEAFF
- TRBV2 CARQGGGNYEQYF
few TRBV6-5 CASSGPAHRPLHF
- TRBV4-3 CARTPRAYEQYF
few TRBV7-2 CASSRQQGAGVNTEAFF
- TRBV19 CASAGTSGANVLTF
- TRBV30 CAWRRRDRGDLYGYTF
- TRBV13 CASSPRDSEGDYGYTF
- TRBV7-9 CASSEQYNEQFF
- TRBV5-4 CASSLQETQYF
- TRBV29-1 CSVADTGELFF
once TRBV11-3 CASSLEALGQQAFF
- TRBV7-9 CASSPGLDLYEQYF
- TRBV28 CASSNGQGTSPLHF
- TRBV6-5 CASSRGSGLGNTIYF
- TRBV11-3 CASSSLPGQASSYEQYF
- TRBV7-3 CASSLGRETTGELFF
- TRBV7-6 CASSLATAAEKLFF
- TRBV27 CASSLDRNQPQHF
- TRBV7-9 CASSNEGVVWVNEAFF
- TRBV29-1 CSAQGSYSYNEQFF
- TRBV6-5 CAVRRGQGAYEQYF
- TRBV10-3 CAISDPGVNEKLFF
- TRBV4-2 CASSQDITTGQPQHF
- TRBV10-3 CAISPLTEFYGYTF
once TRBV7-2 CASSLASQGNEQFF
- TRBV5-1 CASSLGQGTYGYTF
- TRBV6-1 CASSLHGEWNTEAFF
- TRBV28 CASSLIREPQHF
once TRBV5-1 CASSFEGDSNYGYTF
- TRBV6-6 CASRVQGGAPLHF
- TRBV29-1 CSVGTSGGGETQYF
- TRBV4-3 CASSQVTGRDAEAFF
few TRBV20-1 CSARGGGQGDF
- TRBV29-1 CSAPAQGTEAFF
- TRBV6-5 CASSSSTYAFF
- TRBV4-3 CASSQSSAGMNTEAFF
once TRBV4-2 CASSQTRGWETQYF
- TRBV4-1 CASSQLRQEAAGNTIYF
- TRBV19 CASTHGPGVQNSPLHF
- TRBV4-3 CASSQDTGGSTDTQYF
- TRBV29-1 CSVEPASYNEQFF
- TRBV28 CASSLGGHSRDQPQHF
- TRBV30 CAWSSYAEAFF
- TRBV6-5 CASSPGGHAWQPQHF
once TRBV7-9 CASSLDRQGSYEQYF
- TRBV7-9 CASSLGGGPGTEAFF
- TRBV28 CASSPNDRANTGELFF